Listed below are T cell receptor beta chains from one sample, sequenced in a study of cytomegalovirus exposure and HLA in healthy donors. The data were produced by immunoSEQ multiplex PCR, yet TCRdb's version contains in-frame clones alone and is incomplete. In the table there are some 200,000 clones, 81% of which are singletons. Sequenced material: PBMCs. The source is a man aged 45 to 65 in good health and CMV-seronegative. Each CDR3 is given with its conserved first and last residue. Each record gives: CDR3 length, D gene, clone size, J gene, V gene, CDR3 DNA, CDR3 protein. The D gene is left open where the match is weak. Expanded clones are given a class, and other clones once, few, many or no size at all.

length: 16
D: TRBD1
size: .
J: TRBJ2-6
V: TRBV5-4
DNA: TGTGCCAGCAGACAGACAGGGGGACCTGGGGCCAACGTCCTGACTTTC
CDR3: CASRQTGGPGANVLTF

length: 14
D: .
size: .
J: TRBJ1-3
V: TRBV19
DNA: TGTGCCAGTACTGGGCTAACCTCTGGAAACACCATATATTTT
CDR3: CASTGLTSGNTIYF

length: 14
D: TRBD1
size: once
J: TRBJ1-6
V: TRBV11-2
DNA: TGTGCCAGCAGCCCCCGGGACAGGGGCTCACCCCTCCACTTT
CDR3: CASSPRDRGSPLHF

length: 14
D: .
size: .
J: TRBJ2-7
V: TRBV6-5
DNA: TGTGCCAGCAGTTACGAGACTGACTCCTACGAGCAGTACTTC
CDR3: CASSYETDSYEQYF

length: 14
D: .
size: .
J: TRBJ1-1
V: TRBV7-9
DNA: TGTGCCAGCAGCTTAGCAGGGGGTACCACTGAAGCTTTCTTT
CDR3: CASSLAGGTTEAFF

length: 15
D: TRBD1
size: .
J: TRBJ1-1
V: TRBV7-9
DNA: TGTTCCAGCAGCGCCTCCGGGACAGGGGTTCAGGGAGCTTTCTTT
CDR3: CSSSASGTGVQGAFF

length: 13
D: .
size: .
J: TRBJ2-3
V: TRBV12-5
DNA: TGTGCTAGTGGTTTGGCTCAGTGGGATACGCAGTATTTT
CDR3: CASGLAQWDTQYF

length: 13
D: .
size: .
J: TRBJ1-2
V: TRBV27
DNA: TGTGCCAGCAGTAAGCGGACAGACTATGGCTACACCTTC
CDR3: CASSKRTDYGYTF

length: 15
D: .
size: .
J: TRBJ2-1
V: TRBV30
DNA: TGTGCCTTCAAAAAAGTGCGATCAACCTACAATGAGCAGTTCTTC
CDR3: CAFKKVRSTYNEQFF

length: 15
D: .
size: .
J: TRBJ2-7
V: TRBV27
DNA: TGTGCCAGCAGTATTGGGGGCAGGAGAACCTACGAGCAGTACTTC
CDR3: CASSIGGRRTYEQYF

length: 18
D: TRBD1
size: .
J: TRBJ2-3
V: TRBV11-2
DNA: TGTGCCAGCAGCCCCGCCCCCCCCGGGACAGGGTTATCAGATACGCAGTATTTT
CDR3: CASSPAPPGTGLSDTQYF

length: 13
D: TRBD1
size: .
J: TRBJ1-2
V: TRBV29-1
DNA: TGCAGCGTTGCCCCGGGACAGCTCTATGGCTACACCTTC
CDR3: CSVAPGQLYGYTF

length: 12
D: .
size: .
J: TRBJ1-2
V: TRBV19
DNA: TGTGCCAGTAGTACCCCAGGCTATGGCTACACCTTC
CDR3: CASSTPGYGYTF

length: 18
D: .
size: .
J: TRBJ2-6
V: TRBV2
DNA: TGTGCCAGCAGTGAATATGGCGGCAGCCCTGCTGGGGCCAACGTCCTGACTTTC
CDR3: CASSEYGGSPAGANVLTF

length: 16
D: .
size: few
J: TRBJ2-3
V: TRBV5-1
DNA: TGCGCCAGCAGCTTGCGTTTACAGGGAATCGCAGATACGCAGTATTTT
CDR3: CASSLRLQGIADTQYF

length: 13
D: .
size: .
J: TRBJ1-6
V: TRBV7-2
DNA: TGTGCCAGCAGCTCCCAGGGTAAAGAACCCCTCCACTTT
CDR3: CASSSQGKEPLHF

length: 14
D: .
size: .
J: TRBJ1-1
V: TRBV7-2
DNA: TGTGCCAGCAGCTTCCAGGCAATATCCACTGAAGCTTTCTTT
CDR3: CASSFQAISTEAFF

length: 13
D: .
size: .
J: TRBJ2-7
V: TRBV5-8
DNA: TGTGCCAGCAGCAACCGGGACACATACGAGCAGTACTTC
CDR3: CASSNRDTYEQYF

length: 14
D: .
size: .
J: TRBJ2-5
V: TRBV7-2
DNA: TGTGCCAGCAGCTTGTTTCAGGGCCAAGAGACCCAGTACTTC
CDR3: CASSLFQGQETQYF

length: 15
D: .
size: .
J: TRBJ2-7
V: TRBV6-5
DNA: TGTGCCAGCACACCTTCAAGGGGGAGCTCCTACGAGCAGTACTTC
CDR3: CASTPSRGSSYEQYF

length: 13
D: TRBD1
size: .
J: TRBJ1-6
V: TRBV19
DNA: TGTGCCAGTAGTGTAGACAGGGGTTCACCCCTCCACTTT
CDR3: CASSVDRGSPLHF

length: 13
D: .
size: .
J: TRBJ1-3
V: TRBV19
DNA: TGTGCCAGTAGTAGAGGTTTTGGAAACACCATATATTTT
CDR3: CASSRGFGNTIYF

length: 15
D: .
size: .
J: TRBJ1-4
V: TRBV5-1
DNA: TGCGCCAGCAGCTTGGGGACTGAGTTATACGAAAAACTGTTTTTT
CDR3: CASSLGTELYEKLFF

length: 14
D: TRBD1
size: once
J: TRBJ2-7
V: TRBV11-3
DNA: TGTGCCAGCAGCTCAAATAGACAGGGCTACGAGCAGTACTTC
CDR3: CASSSNRQGYEQYF

length: 17
D: TRBD2
size: .
J: TRBJ2-3
V: TRBV7-9
DNA: TGTGCCAGCAGCTTAACTAGCGGGGGCCCCGGGTCAGATACGCAGTATTTT
CDR3: CASSLTSGGPGSDTQYF

length: 15
D: .
size: .
J: TRBJ1-1
V: TRBV27
DNA: TGTGCCAGCAGTTTGAGGGGGTGGGCGAACACTGAAGCTTTCTTT
CDR3: CASSLRGWANTEAFF

length: 14
D: .
size: .
J: TRBJ2-5
V: TRBV4-3
DNA: TGCGCCAGCAGCCGAAGCCCAGCGAGCGAGACCCAGTACTTC
CDR3: CASSRSPASETQYF